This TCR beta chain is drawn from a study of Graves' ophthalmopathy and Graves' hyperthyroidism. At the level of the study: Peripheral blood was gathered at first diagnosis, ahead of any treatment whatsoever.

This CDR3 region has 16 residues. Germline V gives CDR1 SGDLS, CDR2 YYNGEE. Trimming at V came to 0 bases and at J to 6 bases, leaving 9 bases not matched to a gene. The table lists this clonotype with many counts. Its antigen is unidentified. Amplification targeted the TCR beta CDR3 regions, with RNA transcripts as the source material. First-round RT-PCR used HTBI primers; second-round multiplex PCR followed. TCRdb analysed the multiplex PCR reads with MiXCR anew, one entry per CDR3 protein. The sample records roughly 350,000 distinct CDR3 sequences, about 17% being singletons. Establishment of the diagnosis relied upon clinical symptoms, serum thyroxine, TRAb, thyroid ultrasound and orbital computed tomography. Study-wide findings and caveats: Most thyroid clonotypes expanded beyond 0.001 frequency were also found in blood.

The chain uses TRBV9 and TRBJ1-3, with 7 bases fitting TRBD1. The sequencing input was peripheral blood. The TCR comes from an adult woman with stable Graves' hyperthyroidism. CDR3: CASSVDPRQGENTIYF. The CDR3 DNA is TGTGCCAGCAGCGTAGATCCCCGACAGGGAGAAAACACCATATATTTT. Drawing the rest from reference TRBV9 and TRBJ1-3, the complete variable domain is DSGVTQTPKHLITATGQRVTLRCSPRSGDLSVYWYQQSLDQGLQFLIQYYNGEERAKGNILERFSAQQFPDLHSELNLSSLELGDSALYFCASSVDPRQGENTIYFGEGSWLTVV.